This T cell receptor beta chain was obtained from a study of shared clonotypes between healthy human individuals. The CDR3 is 15 residues long. Germline-derived CDR1 and CDR2 are MNHEY and SMNVEV (reference sequence). The V gene lost 6 bases and the J gene lost 1 base, with 16 bases spanning the gap. Selected positively for CCR7 and CD45RO-negative, naive CD8 cells excluded terminally differentiated effector memory CD45RA+ cells. Deep-level running was used for the assay. Profiling relied on immunoSEQ multiplex PCR, and the TCRdb table lists in-frame clones only, not all of them. The table includes hundreds of thousands of clones, roughly 96% detected once.

Sequencing input: naive CD8+ T cells sorted from blood. The J gene is TRBJ2-7, the V gene TRBV27, with a possible D match to TRBD2 (5 bases). This clonotype was obtained from a woman aged 25 to 45 in good health. In DNA form, the CDR3 reads TGTGCCAGCAGACCCTTGTCGGCGGGTTCCTACGAGCAGTACTTC. The encoded protein is CASRPLSAGSYEQYF.